This T cell receptor (beta chain) was captured by sequencing in a study of CD8+CD57+ T cells in acquired aplastic anemia. The overall study: Sorted CD4+ and CD8+ cells gave a mean 3.2 ug DNA, range 0.2 to 27.4 ug.

The patients chosen for sequencing had shown expansion of CD8+CD57+ cells (detected by flow cytometry). Overall study findings and caveats: Patients and controls were found to share twenty-nine CD8+ CDR3 sequences.

Researchers used genomic DNA as the template to profile TCR beta VDJ and CDR3. In TCRdb, the reads were re-called with MiXCR into one record per CDR3 protein. The profile shows 150,000 to 200,000 distinct CDR3 sequences, 40% to 60% of them singletons. This clonotype was seen at least ten times. The antigen is not known. Sequencing was done on a sample of sorted CD4+, CD8+, or CD8+CD57+ T cells (not recorded which) from PBMCs. The source is a human donor with aplastic anemia.

CDR3 in amino acids: CASSIEGAANQPQHF. The DNA for the CDR3 is TGTGCCAGCAGCATTGAGGGGGCAGCTAATCAGCCCCAGCATTTT. The V call is TRBV5-4, the J call TRBJ1-5, with 7 bases lining up with TRBD1. The CDR3 covers 15 residues. Germline lookup yields CDR1 SGHNT and CDR2 YYREEE (reference sequence). Trimming cost V 4 bases and J 4 bases; bases outside gene matches: 8.